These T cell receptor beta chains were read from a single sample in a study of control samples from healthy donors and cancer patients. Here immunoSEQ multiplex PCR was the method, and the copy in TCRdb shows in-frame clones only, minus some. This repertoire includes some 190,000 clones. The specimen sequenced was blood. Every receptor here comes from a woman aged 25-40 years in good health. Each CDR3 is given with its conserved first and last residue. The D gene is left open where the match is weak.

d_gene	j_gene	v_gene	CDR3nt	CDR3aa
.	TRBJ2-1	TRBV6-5	TGTGCCAGCAGTTACTCAATCGTTTCCTCCTACAATGAGCAGTTCTTC	CASSYSIVSSYNEQFF
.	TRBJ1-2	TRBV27	TGTGCCAGCAGTTGGGGGGCGCGGAGCTATGGCTACACCTTC	CASSWGARSYGYTF
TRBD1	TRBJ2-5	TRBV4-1	TGCGCCAGCAGCCTCAGGGGGAACACCGCCCAAGAGACCCAGTACTTC	CASSLRGNTAQETQYF
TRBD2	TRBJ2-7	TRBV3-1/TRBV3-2	TGTGCCAGCAGCCAAGATAGCGGGGGATTCTCCTACGAGCAGTACTTC	CASSQDSGGFSYEQYF
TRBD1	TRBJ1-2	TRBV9	TGTGCCAGCAGCGTAGCAGGGGGTTACGGGGGCTACACCTTC	CASSVAGGYGGYTF
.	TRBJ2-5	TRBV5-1	TGCGCCAGCAGCGGCCAAGAGACCCAGTACTTC	CASSGQETQYF
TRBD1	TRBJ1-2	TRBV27	TGTGCCAGCACTAAACGATATGGACAGGGTTATGGCTACACCTTC	CASTKRYGQGYGYTF
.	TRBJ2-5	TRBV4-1	TGCGCCAGCAGCCAAGTCATTGCAGAGACCCAGTACTTC	CASSQVIAETQYF
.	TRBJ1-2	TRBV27	TGTGCCAGCAGTTTAGTTGTGGGAGGTGGCTACACCTTC	CASSLVVGGGYTF
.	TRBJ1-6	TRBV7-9	TGTGCCAGCAGCGATGGACGCGGGGAGAATTCACCCCTCCACTTT	CASSDGRGENSPLHF
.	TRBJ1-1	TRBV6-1	TGTGCCAGCAGTGAAGGGCCATATGAGAACACTGAAGCTTTCTTT	CASSEGPYENTEAFF
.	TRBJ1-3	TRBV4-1	TGCGCCAGCAGCCAAAGGGGCAGTGGAAACACCATATATTTT	CASSQRGSGNTIYF
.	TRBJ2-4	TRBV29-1	TGCAGCGTTCTTACTGACCGAATAGCCAAAAACATTCAGTACTTC	CSVLTDRIAKNIQYF
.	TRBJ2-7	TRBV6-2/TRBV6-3	TGTGCCAGCAGTTACTCGAACATTCCCTACGAGCAGTACTTC	CASSYSNIPYEQYF
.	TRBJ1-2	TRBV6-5	TGTGCCAGCAGTTTCACTCATTCGTCGATGGATGGCTACACCTTC	CASSFTHSSMDGYTF
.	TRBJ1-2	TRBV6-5	TGTGCCAGCAGATCCTATGGCTACACCTTC	CASRSYGYTF
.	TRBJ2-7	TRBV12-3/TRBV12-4	TGTGCCAGCAGTGACCGCTACGAGCAGTACTTC	CASSDRYEQYF
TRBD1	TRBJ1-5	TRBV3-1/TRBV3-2	TGTGCCAGCAGCCAAGGGCGGACAGGGGGCCAGCCCCAGCATTTT	CASSQGRTGGQPQHF
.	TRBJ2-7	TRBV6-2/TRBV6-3	TGTGCCAGCAGCCACCGACACGAGCAGTACTTC	CASSHRHEQYF
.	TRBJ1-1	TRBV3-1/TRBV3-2	TGTGCCAGCAGCTACCTCACCGGGACAACCTTT	CASSYLTGTTF
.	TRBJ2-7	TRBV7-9	TGTGCCAGCAGCTTACAGTGGGAGCAGTACTTC	CASSLQWEQYF
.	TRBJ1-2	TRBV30	TGTGCCTGGACACCGGGACCCGGTGGCTACACCTTC	CAWTPGPGGYTF
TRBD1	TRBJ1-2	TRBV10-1	TGCGCCAGCAGTGAAAGGACAGGGAACTATGGCTACACCTTC	CASSERTGNYGYTF
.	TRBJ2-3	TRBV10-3	TGTGCCATCAGTGGGTGGACAGATACGCAGTATTTT	CAISGWTDTQYF
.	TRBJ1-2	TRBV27	TGTGCCAGCGGAAGGGAGGCAGCCTTATATGGCTACACCTTC	CASGREAALYGYTF
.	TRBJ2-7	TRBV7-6	TGTGCCAGCAGCCCGAGTGGCTCCTACGAGCAGTACTTC	CASSPSGSYEQYF
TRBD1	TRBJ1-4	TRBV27	TGTGCCAGCAGTCCGATGACAGGGTCTGTAGCGGGGGAAAAACTGTTTTTT	CASSPMTGSVAGEKLFF
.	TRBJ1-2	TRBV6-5	TGTGCCAGCAGTTACGGCTATGGCTACACCTTC	CASSYGYGYTF
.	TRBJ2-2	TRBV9	TGTGCCAGCAGCGTAAGGGGTATGAACACCGGGGAGCTGTTTTTT	CASSVRGMNTGELFF